This is a list of T cell receptor beta chains from one sample in a study of molecular identifiers for immune sequencing clone quantification. TCRdb re-derived calls from the PCR reads in MiXCR, one entry per CDR3 protein. The sample includes 70,000 to 95,000 distinct CDR3 sequences, around 17% seen only once; the top ten take 0.7% to 0.95%. Sequencing input: naive CD8+ T cells from blood, with Jurkat cell RNA spiked in. These receptors were obtained from a human donor in good health. Some libraries in this study had Jurkat cell RNA spiked in. Each CDR3 is given with its conserved first and last residue. A D gene is named only where the DNA matches it firmly. Size is stated for part of the rows, as once, few or many counts, or as a class when the clone is expanded.

v_gene: TRBV24-1
abundance: many
d_gene: TRBD1
j_gene: TRBJ1-1
CDR3nt: TGTGCCACCCGAGGGGGCGATAGCACTGAAGCTTTCTTT
CDR3aa: CATRGGDSTEAFF

v_gene: TRBV20-1
abundance: many
d_gene: TRBD2
j_gene: TRBJ2-3
CDR3nt: TGCAGTGCTAGGGGACTAGCGGGGGGGCTTGGCGCAGATACGCAGTATTTT
CDR3aa: CSARGLAGGLGADTQYF

v_gene: TRBV18
abundance: many
d_gene: TRBD2
j_gene: TRBJ2-7
CDR3nt: TGTGCCAGCTCACCGATGACTAGCGGGGGCTACGAGCAGTACTTC
CDR3aa: CASSPMTSGGYEQYF

v_gene: TRBV7-6
abundance: many
d_gene: -
j_gene: TRBJ2-5
CDR3nt: TGTGCCAGCAGCTTAGACGTCGGTAGCGGTTATCAAGAGACCCAGTACTTC
CDR3aa: CASSLDVGSGYQETQYF

v_gene: TRBV6-2/TRBV6-3
abundance: many
d_gene: -
j_gene: TRBJ2-7
CDR3nt: TGTGCCAGCAGTTACTTATTAACCTACGAGCAGTACTTC
CDR3aa: CASSYLLTYEQYF

v_gene: TRBV7-9
abundance: many
d_gene: -
j_gene: TRBJ2-1
CDR3nt: TGTGCCAGCAGCTTTTTTCGGGGATCGGTCTACAATGAGCAGTTCTTC
CDR3aa: CASSFFRGSVYNEQFF

v_gene: TRBV5-1
abundance: -
d_gene: -
j_gene: TRBJ2-7
CDR3nt: TGCGCCAGCAGCTCGGAGACCCACTACGAGCAGTACTTC
CDR3aa: CASSSETHYEQYF

v_gene: TRBV4-3
abundance: many
d_gene: -
j_gene: TRBJ2-7
CDR3nt: TGCGCCAGCAGCCAAGAGTACAGCCCCTCCTACGAGCAGTACTTC
CDR3aa: CASSQEYSPSYEQYF

v_gene: TRBV19
abundance: -
d_gene: -
j_gene: TRBJ2-1
CDR3nt: TGTGCCAGTAGTATAGATTATGCCCGGGGTGACAATGAGCAGTTCTTC
CDR3aa: CASSIDYARGDNEQFF

v_gene: TRBV12-3/TRBV12-4
abundance: -
d_gene: -
j_gene: TRBJ2-3
CDR3nt: TGTGCCAGCAGTCCCTTGGCCGGGGGCGCAGATACGCAGTATTTT
CDR3aa: CASSPLAGGADTQYF

v_gene: TRBV4-3
abundance: many
d_gene: -
j_gene: TRBJ2-7
CDR3nt: TGCGCCAGCAGCCAAGATCATGGTAACTACGAGCAGTACTTC
CDR3aa: CASSQDHGNYEQYF

v_gene: TRBV4-1
abundance: many
d_gene: -
j_gene: TRBJ2-3
CDR3nt: TGCGCCAGCAGCAGTCCCCCAGATACGCAGTATTTT
CDR3aa: CASSSPPDTQYF

v_gene: TRBV13
abundance: many
d_gene: -
j_gene: TRBJ1-1
CDR3nt: TGTGCCAGCAGCAAGACCGCCCCTGAAGCTTTCTTT
CDR3aa: CASSKTAPEAFF

v_gene: TRBV6-2/TRBV6-3
abundance: many
d_gene: -
j_gene: TRBJ1-1
CDR3nt: TGTGCCAGCACCCTAACAGGTCTAGGCACTGAAGCTTTCTTT
CDR3aa: CASTLTGLGTEAFF

v_gene: TRBV4-1
abundance: many
d_gene: TRBD1
j_gene: TRBJ2-3
CDR3nt: TGCGCCAGCAGCCAGGCAAACAGGGGAGCAGATACGCAGTATTTT
CDR3aa: CASSQANRGADTQYF

v_gene: TRBV6-2/TRBV6-3
abundance: many
d_gene: -
j_gene: TRBJ2-7
CDR3nt: TGTGCCAGCAGTTACTTCGGGTCGGGCTACGAGCAGTACTTC
CDR3aa: CASSYFGSGYEQYF

v_gene: TRBV7-3
abundance: many
d_gene: TRBD2
j_gene: TRBJ2-3
CDR3nt: TGTGCCAGCAGCTCACTAGCGGGAGAGGATACGCAGTATTTT
CDR3aa: CASSSLAGEDTQYF

v_gene: TRBV29-1
abundance: many
d_gene: TRBD2
j_gene: TRBJ2-1
CDR3nt: TGCAGCGCCTGGGGAGCGGGGGGGCCGAATGAGCAGTTCTTC
CDR3aa: CSAWGAGGPNEQFF

v_gene: TRBV30
abundance: many
d_gene: -
j_gene: TRBJ2-5
CDR3nt: TGTGCCTGGACCTCTGGACCTGGGGAAGAGACCCAGTACTTC
CDR3aa: CAWTSGPGEETQYF

v_gene: TRBV27
abundance: many
d_gene: -
j_gene: TRBJ2-7
CDR3nt: TGTGCCAGCAGTACCGGGGGCGAGCAGTACTTC
CDR3aa: CASSTGGEQYF

v_gene: TRBV5-1
abundance: many
d_gene: -
j_gene: TRBJ2-6
CDR3nt: TGCGCCAGCAGCTTTACAGGGATCTCTGGGGCCAACGTCCTGACTTTC
CDR3aa: CASSFTGISGANVLTF

v_gene: TRBV7-9
abundance: many
d_gene: TRBD1
j_gene: TRBJ2-7
CDR3nt: TGTGCCAGCAGCTTCGTTGGGACAGTGTACGAGCAGTACTTC
CDR3aa: CASSFVGTVYEQYF

v_gene: TRBV29-1
abundance: many
d_gene: -
j_gene: TRBJ1-1
CDR3nt: TGCAGCGTGGAGGAGCGGAACACTGAAGCTTTCTTT
CDR3aa: CSVEERNTEAFF